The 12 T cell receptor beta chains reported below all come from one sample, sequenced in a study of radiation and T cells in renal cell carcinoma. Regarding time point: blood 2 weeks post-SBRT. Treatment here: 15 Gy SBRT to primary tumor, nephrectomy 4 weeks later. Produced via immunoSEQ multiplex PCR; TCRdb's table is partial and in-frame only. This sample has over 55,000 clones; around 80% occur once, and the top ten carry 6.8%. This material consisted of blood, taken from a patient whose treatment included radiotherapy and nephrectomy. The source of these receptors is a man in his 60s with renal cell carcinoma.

CDR3 nucleotide sequence: TGTGCCAGCTCACCACCGACGGGGGAGGTTTATGGCTACACCTTC. This encodes CASSPPTGEVYGYTF. The chain couples TRBV18 to TRBJ1-2; a weak D match, TRBD1 (5 bases). CDR3 size: 15 residues. Trimming removed 0 bases at V and 5 bases at J, with 13 bases between. CDR1 and CDR2 from the germline V gene are KGHSH and LQKENI.

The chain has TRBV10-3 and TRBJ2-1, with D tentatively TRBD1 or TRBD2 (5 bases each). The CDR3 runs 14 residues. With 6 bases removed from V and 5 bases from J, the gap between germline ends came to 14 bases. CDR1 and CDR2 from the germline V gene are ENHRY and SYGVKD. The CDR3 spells CAIRDELGDNEQFF. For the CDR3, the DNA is TGTGCCATCAGAGACGAGTTGGGGGACAATGAGCAGTTCTTC.

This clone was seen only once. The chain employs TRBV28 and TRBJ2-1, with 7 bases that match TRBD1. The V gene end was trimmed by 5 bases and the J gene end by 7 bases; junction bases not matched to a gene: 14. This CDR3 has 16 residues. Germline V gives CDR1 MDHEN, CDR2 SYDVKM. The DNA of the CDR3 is TGTGCCAGCAGTGGCCAGGGACAGCTCTACGAAAATGAGCAGTTCTTC. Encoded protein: CASSGQGQLYENEQFF.

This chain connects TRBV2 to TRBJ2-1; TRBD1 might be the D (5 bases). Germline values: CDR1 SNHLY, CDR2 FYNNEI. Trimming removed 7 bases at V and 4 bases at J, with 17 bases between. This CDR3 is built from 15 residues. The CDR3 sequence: CASIPSGHGYNEQFF. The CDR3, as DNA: TGTGCCAGCATTCCCTCAGGACACGGTTACAATGAGCAGTTCTTC.

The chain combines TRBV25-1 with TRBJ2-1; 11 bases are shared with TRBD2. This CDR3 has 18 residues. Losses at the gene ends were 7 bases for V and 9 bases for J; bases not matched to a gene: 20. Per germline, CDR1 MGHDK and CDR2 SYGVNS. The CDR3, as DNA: TGTGCCAGCAACCCCCCCCTGGGGACTAGCGGACCAAGGGGTGAGCAGTTCTTC. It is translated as CASNPPLGTSGPRGEQFF.

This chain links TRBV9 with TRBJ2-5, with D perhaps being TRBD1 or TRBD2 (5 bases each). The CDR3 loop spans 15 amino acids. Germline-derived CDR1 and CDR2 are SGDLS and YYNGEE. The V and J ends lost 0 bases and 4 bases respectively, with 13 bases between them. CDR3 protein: CASSVEEGRGETQYF. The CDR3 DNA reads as TGTGCCAGCAGCGTAGAAGAGGGTAGGGGAGAGACCCAGTACTTC.

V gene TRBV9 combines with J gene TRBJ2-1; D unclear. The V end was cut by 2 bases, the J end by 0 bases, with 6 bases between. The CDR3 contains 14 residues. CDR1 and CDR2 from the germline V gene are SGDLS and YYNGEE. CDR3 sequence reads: CASSVSSSYNEQFF. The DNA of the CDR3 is TGTGCCAGCAGCGTTTCGAGCTCCTACAATGAGCAGTTCTTC.

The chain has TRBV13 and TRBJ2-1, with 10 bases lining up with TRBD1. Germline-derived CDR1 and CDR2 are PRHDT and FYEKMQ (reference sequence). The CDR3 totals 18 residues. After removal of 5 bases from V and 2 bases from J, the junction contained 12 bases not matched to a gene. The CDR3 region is CASSPGTGDRPPYNEQFF. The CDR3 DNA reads TGTGCCAGCAGCCCCGGGACAGGGGATAGGCCTCCCTACAATGAGCAGTTCTTC.

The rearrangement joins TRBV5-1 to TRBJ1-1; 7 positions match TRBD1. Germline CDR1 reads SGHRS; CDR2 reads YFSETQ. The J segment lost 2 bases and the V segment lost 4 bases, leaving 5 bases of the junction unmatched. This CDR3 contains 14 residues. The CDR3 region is CASSPRQGNTEAFF. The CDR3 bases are TGCGCCAGCAGCCCTAGACAGGGAAACACTGAAGCTTTCTTT. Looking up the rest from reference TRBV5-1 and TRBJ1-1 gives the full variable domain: KAGVTQTPRYLIKTRGQQVTLSCSPISGHRSVSWYQQTPGQGLQFLFEYFSETQRNKGNFPGRFSGRQFSNSRSEMNVSTLELGDSALYLCASSPRQGNTEAFFGQGTRLTVV.

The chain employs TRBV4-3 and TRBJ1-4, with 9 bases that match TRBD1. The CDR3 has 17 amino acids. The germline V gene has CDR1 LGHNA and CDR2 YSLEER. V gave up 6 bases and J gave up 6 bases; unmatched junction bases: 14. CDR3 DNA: TGCGCCAGCAGTCACTCGACAGGGGGAAGGAGTGATGAAAAACTGTTTTTT. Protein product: CASSHSTGGRSDEKLFF.

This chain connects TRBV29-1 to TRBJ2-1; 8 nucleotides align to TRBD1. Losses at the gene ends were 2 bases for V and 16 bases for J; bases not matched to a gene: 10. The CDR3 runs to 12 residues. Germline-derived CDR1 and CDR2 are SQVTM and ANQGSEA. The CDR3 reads CSVERSTGDEFF. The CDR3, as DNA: TGCAGCGTTGAACGGTCGACAGGGGACGAATTCTTC.

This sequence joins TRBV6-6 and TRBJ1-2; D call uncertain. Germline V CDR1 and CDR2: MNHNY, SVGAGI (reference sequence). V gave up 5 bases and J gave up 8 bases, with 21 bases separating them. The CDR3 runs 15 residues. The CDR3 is CASSTGSSRAAGYTF. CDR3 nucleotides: TGTGCCAGCAGTACTGGGTCGTCACGGGCTGCCGGCTACACCTTC.